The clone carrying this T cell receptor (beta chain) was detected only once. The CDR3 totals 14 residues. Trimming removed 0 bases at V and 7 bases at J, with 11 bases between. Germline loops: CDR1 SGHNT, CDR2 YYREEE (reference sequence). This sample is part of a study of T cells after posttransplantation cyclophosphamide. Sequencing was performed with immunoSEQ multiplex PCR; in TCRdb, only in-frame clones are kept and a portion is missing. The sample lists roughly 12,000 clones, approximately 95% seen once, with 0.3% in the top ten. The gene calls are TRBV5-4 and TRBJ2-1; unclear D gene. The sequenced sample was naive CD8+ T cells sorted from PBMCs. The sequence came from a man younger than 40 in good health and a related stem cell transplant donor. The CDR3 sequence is CASSLAENINEQFF. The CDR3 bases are TGTGCCAGCAGCTTGGCCGAGAATATTAATGAGCAGTTCTTC.